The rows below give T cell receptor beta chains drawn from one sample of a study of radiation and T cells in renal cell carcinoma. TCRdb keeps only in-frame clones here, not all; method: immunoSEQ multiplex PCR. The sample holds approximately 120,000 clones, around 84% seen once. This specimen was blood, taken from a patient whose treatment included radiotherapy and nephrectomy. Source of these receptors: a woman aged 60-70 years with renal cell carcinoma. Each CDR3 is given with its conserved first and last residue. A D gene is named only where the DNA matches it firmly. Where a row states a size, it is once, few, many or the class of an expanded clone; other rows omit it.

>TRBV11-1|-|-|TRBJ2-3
CASSPRSMGRVGDTQYF
TGTGCCAGCAGCCCTCGCTCGATGGGGCGGGTAGGAGATACGCAGTATTTT
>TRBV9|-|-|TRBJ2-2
CASSVGTGELFF
TGTGCCAGCAGCGTCGGCACCGGGGAGCTGTTTTTT
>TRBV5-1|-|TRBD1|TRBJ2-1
CASSLWGQGPNEQFF
TGCGCCAGCAGCTTGTGGGGACAGGGACCCAATGAGCAGTTCTTC
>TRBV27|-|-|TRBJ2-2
CASSSWTANTGELFF
TGTGCCAGCAGTTCCTGGACAGCGAACACCGGGGAGCTGTTTTTT
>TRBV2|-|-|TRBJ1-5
CASSEGGGNQPQHF
TGTGCCAGCAGTGAAGGAGGGGGCAATCAGCCCCAGCATTTT
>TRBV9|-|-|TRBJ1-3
CASSVGNSGNTIYF
TGTGCCAGCAGCGTAGGGAACTCTGGAAACACCATATATTTT
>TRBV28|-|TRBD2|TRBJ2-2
CASITGGDIRTGELFF
TGTGCCAGCATCACCGGGGGGGACATACGCACCGGGGAGCTGTTTTTT
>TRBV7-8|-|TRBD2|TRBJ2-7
CASSLALAGGLEQYF
TGTGCCAGCAGCTTAGCCCTAGCGGGGGGCCTTGAGCAGTACTTC
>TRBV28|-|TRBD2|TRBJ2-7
CASCGGGFSYEQYF
TGTGCCAGCTGCGGCGGGGGTTTTTCCTACGAGCAGTACTTC
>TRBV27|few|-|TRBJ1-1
CASSSNFQVAEAFF
TGTGCCAGCAGTTCCAATTTTCAGGTCGCTGAAGCTTTCTTT
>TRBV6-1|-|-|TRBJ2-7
CASSESSAGRFSYEQYF
TGTGCCAGCAGTGAATCGTCCGCGGGTCGGTTCTCCTACGAGCAGTACTTC
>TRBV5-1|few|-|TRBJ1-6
CASSLIQGPGSPLHF
TGCGCCAGCAGCTTGATCCAGGGACCTGGATCACCCCTCCACTTT
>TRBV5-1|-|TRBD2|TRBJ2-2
CASSSTSGRGDRTAGELFF
TGCGCCAGCAGTTCGACTAGCGGGAGAGGAGATCGGACGGCCGGGGAGCTGTTTTTT
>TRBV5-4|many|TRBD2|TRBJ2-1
CASSLTSGENEQFF
TGTGCCAGCAGCTTGACTAGCGGGGAAAATGAGCAGTTCTTC
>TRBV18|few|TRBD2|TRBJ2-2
CASSRRTSGSNGELFF
TGTGCCAGCTCACGCCGGACTAGCGGGAGTAACGGGGAGCTGTTTTTT
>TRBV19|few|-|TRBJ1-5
CASKSGEQPQHF
TGTGCCAGTAAGTCAGGGGAGCAGCCCCAGCATTTT
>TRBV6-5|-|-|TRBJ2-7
CASSYSVIEQYF
TGTGCCAGCAGTTACTCGGTAATTGAGCAGTACTTC
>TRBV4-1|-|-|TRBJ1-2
CASSQDYTGPPGYTF
TGCGCCAGCAGCCAAGATTATACAGGGCCCCCAGGCTACACCTTC
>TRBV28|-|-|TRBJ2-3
CASSAPRGGPTDTQYF
TGTGCCAGCAGTGCTCCCAGGGGAGGCCCCACAGATACGCAGTATTTT
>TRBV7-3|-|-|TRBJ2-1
CASSSGSGSHNEQFF
TGTGCCAGCAGCTCAGGTAGCGGATCCCACAATGAGCAGTTCTTC
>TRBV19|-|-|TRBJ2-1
CASSRGGGLSYNEQFF
TGTGCCAGTAGCCGCGGAGGGGGGCTGTCCTACAATGAGCAGTTCTTC
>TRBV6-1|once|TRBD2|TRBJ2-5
CASSAGVVVKTQYF
TGTGCCAGCAGCGCGGGGGTCGTGGTGAAGACCCAGTACTTC
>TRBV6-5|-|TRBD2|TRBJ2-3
CAGSYSGGFTDTQYF
TGTGCCGGCAGTTACAGCGGGGGTTTCACAGATACGCAGTATTTT
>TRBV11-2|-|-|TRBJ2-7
CASSADYSLLRNYEQYF
TGTGCCAGCAGCGCCGACTATAGTCTCCTCAGGAATTACGAGCAGTACTTC
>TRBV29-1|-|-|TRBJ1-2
CSVRDGPNYGYTF
TGCAGCGTCCGGGACGGCCCTAACTATGGCTACACCTTC
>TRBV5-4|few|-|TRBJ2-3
CASSLGSGILTDTQYF
TGTGCCAGCAGCTTGGGGTCAGGGATCTTAACAGATACGCAGTATTTT
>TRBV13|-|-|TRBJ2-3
CASSSTNPSTDTQYF
TGTGCCAGCAGCTCCACAAATCCTAGCACAGATACGCAGTATTTT
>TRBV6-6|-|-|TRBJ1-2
CASSYLSANYGYTF
TGTGCCAGCAGTTACCTGTCAGCTAACTATGGCTACACCTTC
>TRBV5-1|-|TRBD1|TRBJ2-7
CASSSRPGQTYEQYF
TGCGCCAGCAGCTCCAGGCCGGGACAGACCTACGAGCAGTACTTC
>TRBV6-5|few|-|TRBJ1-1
CASSSWTREAFF
TGTGCCAGCAGTTCTTGGACACGTGAAGCTTTCTTT
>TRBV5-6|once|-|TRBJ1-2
CASSRIQRPHGYTF
TGTGCCAGCAGCAGAATTCAGCGACCGCATGGCTACACCTTC
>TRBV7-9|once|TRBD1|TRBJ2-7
CASSLGGQGAYEQYF
TGTGCCAGCAGCTTAGGGGGACAGGGGGCCTACGAGCAGTACTTC
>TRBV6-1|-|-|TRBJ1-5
CASSDLDSNLDISGYF
TGTGCCAGCAGTGACCTGGACAGCAACCTTGACATCAGTGGGTATTTT
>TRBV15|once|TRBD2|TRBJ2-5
CATSRDLALAGVGGETQYF
TGTGCCACCAGCAGAGATTTGGCGCTAGCGGGAGTGGGGGGAGAGACCCAGTACTTC
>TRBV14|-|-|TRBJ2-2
CASSHGDPGELFF
TGTGCCAGCAGCCATGGGGATCCCGGGGAGCTGTTTTTT
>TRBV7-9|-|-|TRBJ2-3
CASSPELALSTDTQYF
TGTGCCAGCAGCCCGGAACTAGCCTTAAGCACAGATACGCAGTATTTT
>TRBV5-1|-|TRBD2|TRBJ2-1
CASSSMGRGATNEQFF
TGCGCCAGCAGCTCTATGGGGCGGGGGGCCACAAATGAGCAGTTCTTC
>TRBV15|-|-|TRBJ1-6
CATSFRGGNSPLHF
TGTGCCACCAGCTTCCGGGGAGGCAATTCACCCCTCCACTTT
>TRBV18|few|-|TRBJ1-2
CASSPGQGNGYTF
TGTGCCAGCTCACCGGGACAAGGCAATGGCTACACCTTC
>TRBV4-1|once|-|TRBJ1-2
CASTSTPGTNYGYTF
TGCGCCAGCACCTCGACACCAGGGACCAACTATGGCTACACCTTC
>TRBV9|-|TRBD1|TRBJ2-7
CASSFSRDRVSDEQYF
TGTGCCAGCAGCTTCTCCCGGGACAGGGTTTCCGACGAGCAGTACTTC
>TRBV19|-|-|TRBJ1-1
CASSILQGGTEAFF
TGTGCCAGTAGTATACTTCAGGGAGGCACTGAAGCTTTCTTT
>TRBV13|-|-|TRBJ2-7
CASSSMGIAGREQYF
TGTGCCAGCAGCTCAATGGGGATCGCGGGTCGAGAGCAGTACTTC